These T cell receptor beta chains were read from a single sample in a study of spatial heterogeneity in lung cancer. TCRdb ran MiXCR on the 5' RACE reads and lists one entry per CDR3 protein. The sample includes about 38,000 distinct CDR3 sequences, 5% to 6.5% of them seen just once. Material: PBMCs, obtained at surgery. The receptors originated from a female donor with early-stage non-small cell lung cancer. Each CDR3 is given with its conserved first and last residue. The D gene is left open where the match is weak. Rows may omit the clone size; those that give it use once, few, many or a size class.

clone size	J gene	D gene	V gene	CDR3 protein	CDR3 DNA
many	TRBJ2-7	.	TRBV6-1	CASSELIPPYEQYF	TGTGCCAGCAGTGAACTAATCCCTCCCTACGAGCAGTACTTC
many	TRBJ2-3	.	TRBV10-3	CAISPWGTGRGADTQYF	TGTGCCATCAGTCCATGGGGCACGGGAAGAGGGGCAGATACGCAGTATTTT
many	TRBJ2-2	.	TRBV6-2/TRBV6-3	CASSRQAVNTGELFF	TGTGCCAGCAGCCGACAAGCGGTTAACACCGGGGAGCTGTTTTTT
many	TRBJ1-3	TRBD1	TRBV10-3	CAIRPELGQGRSGNTIYF	TGTGCCATCAGACCGGAACTGGGACAGGGGAGGTCTGGAAACACCATATATTTT
many	TRBJ1-1	TRBD1	TRBV7-6	CASSLMGQGASEAFF	TGTGCCAGCAGCTTAATGGGACAGGGGGCGTCGGAAGCTTTCTTT
few	TRBJ2-7	TRBD2	TRBV13	CASTSAGSGRAPSYEQYF	TGTGCCAGCACCTCCGCGGGTAGCGGGCGGGCCCCATCCTACGAGCAGTACTTC
.	TRBJ1-1	.	TRBV19	CASSMSANTEAFF	TGTGCCAGTAGTATGTCAGCGAACACTGAAGCTTTCTTT
few	TRBJ1-5	TRBD1	TRBV4-1	CASSHPGQGAHSNQPQHF	TGCGCCAGCAGTCACCCGGGACAGGGGGCCCATAGCAATCAGCCCCAGCATTTT
many	TRBJ2-1	TRBD2	TRBV6-2/TRBV6-3	CASSWGGYNEQFF	TGTGCCAGCAGTTGGGGGGGTTACAATGAGCAGTTCTTC
.	TRBJ2-3	TRBD2	TRBV6-1	CASSELAGGPDTQYF	TGTGCCAGCAGTGAACTAGCGGGGGGGCCAGATACGCAGTATTTT
many	TRBJ1-1	.	TRBV19	CASSIGDIGSEAFF	TGTGCCAGTAGTATCGGTGACATTGGGTCTGAAGCTTTCTTT
many	TRBJ2-1	TRBD2	TRBV7-2	CASKSGGRYNEQFF	TGTGCCAGCAAAAGCGGGGGTAGGTACAATGAGCAGTTCTTC
.	TRBJ1-5	.	TRBV30	CAWSVSQGNNQPQHF	TGTGCCTGGAGTGTAAGCCAGGGTAACAATCAGCCCCAGCATTTT
.	TRBJ2-3	TRBD2	TRBV2	CAHHGGLAPLTDTQYF	TGTGCCCATCATGGGGGACTAGCCCCACTCACAGATACGCAGTATTTT
few	TRBJ1-1	TRBD1	TRBV10-3	CAITARGTGADTEAFF	TGTGCCATCACCGCCCGAGGGACAGGGGCGGACACTGAAGCTTTCTTT
few	TRBJ2-5	TRBD1	TRBV9	CASSVVSGGGETQYF	TGTGCCAGCAGCGTAGTGTCAGGGGGCGGCGAGACCCAGTACTTC
many	TRBJ2-7	TRBD1	TRBV29-1	CSVKTGEEQYF	TGCAGCGTGAAAACAGGGGAGGAGCAGTACTTC
few	TRBJ1-1	.	TRBV2	CASIVTEAFF	TGTGCCAGCATCGTGACTGAAGCTTTCTTT
many	TRBJ2-6	.	TRBV10-3	CAITEGGSGANVLTF	TGTGCCATCACCGAAGGTGGGTCCGGGGCCAACGTCCTGACTTTC
few	TRBJ1-2	.	TRBV18	CASSPYTENLYGYTF	TGTGCCAGCTCACCGTATACGGAAAACCTCTATGGCTACACCTTC
few	TRBJ1-2	TRBD1	TRBV5-1	CASSPQGQGFYGYTF	TGCGCCAGCAGCCCCCAGGGACAGGGGTTCTATGGCTACACCTTC
few	TRBJ1-5	TRBD1	TRBV20-1	CSASRDRGFPQHF	TGCAGTGCTAGTCGGGACAGGGGGTTTCCCCAGCATTTT
many	TRBJ2-7	TRBD1	TRBV7-9	CASSSPDRGRLDYEQYF	TGTGCCAGCAGCTCGCCTGACAGGGGGCGCCTAGACTACGAGCAGTACTTC
many	TRBJ2-3	.	TRBV2	CASSEDRVADTQYF	TGTGCCAGCAGTGAGGACCGGGTCGCAGATACGCAGTATTTT
many	TRBJ2-3	.	TRBV6-1	CASTLQGSWSDTQYF	TGTGCCAGCACTCTGCAGGGAAGTTGGTCCGATACGCAGTATTTT
.	TRBJ2-5	.	TRBV27	CASSLSRIETQYF	TGTGCCAGCAGTTTATCGCGGATAGAGACCCAGTACTTC
many	TRBJ2-2	TRBD1	TRBV27	CASRKGTGAGELFF	TGTGCCAGCAGAAAAGGGACAGGGGCCGGGGAGCTGTTTTTT
many	TRBJ1-4	.	TRBV6-2/TRBV6-3	CASSGRRRSKLFF	TGTGCCAGCAGCGGAAGACGGCGCAGTAAACTGTTTTTT
many	TRBJ1-3	.	TRBV10-2	CASSDQGAPGNTIYF	TGCGCCAGCAGTGACCAGGGAGCCCCTGGAAACACCATATATTTT
many	TRBJ1-1	.	TRBV2	CASNQGIDGVAFF	TGTGCCAGCAACCAGGGGATCGACGGGGTGGCTTTCTTT
.	TRBJ1-4	.	TRBV12-3/TRBV12-4	CASSYGQNEKLIF	TGTGCCAGCAGTTACGGACAGAATGAAAAACTGATTTTT
many	TRBJ2-7	TRBD1	TRBV9	CASSRDRGEQYF	TGTGCCAGCAGCCGGGACAGGGGAGAGCAGTACTTC
many	TRBJ2-1	TRBD2	TRBV9	CASSFTGGPSYNEQFF	TGTGCCAGCAGCTTTACGGGGGGGCCGTCATACAATGAGCAGTTCTTC
many	TRBJ1-5	TRBD1	TRBV18	CASSPRGQGETYSNQPQHF	TGTGCCAGCTCACCCAGGGGGCAGGGGGAAACATATAGCAATCAGCCCCAGCATTTT
.	TRBJ1-1	.	TRBV18	CASSPPRGRTEAFF	TGTGCCAGCTCACCACCGCGGGGCAGGACTGAAGCTTTCTTT
few	TRBJ1-5	.	TRBV7-2	CASRLMQGTNQPQHF	TGTGCCAGCAGACTAATGCAGGGGACGAATCAGCCCCAGCATTTT
many	TRBJ2-5	.	TRBV20-1	CSAPDSGKGAQYF	TGCAGTGCCCCGGACAGCGGCAAGGGAGCCCAGTACTTC
.	TRBJ2-3	.	TRBV15	CATSRGGTDTQYF	TGTGCCACCAGCAGAGGGGGCACAGATACGCAGTATTTT
few	TRBJ2-2	TRBD1	TRBV10-3	CAISGTGTGNTGELFF	TGTGCCATCAGTGGGACCGGGACAGGGAACACCGGGGAGCTGTTTTTT
many	TRBJ1-1	.	TRBV5-1	CASSRGSTNTEAFF	TGCGCCAGCAGCAGGGGGTCAACGAACACTGAAGCTTTCTTT
many	TRBJ1-1	.	TRBV6-5	CASREQGGGRWTEAFF	TGTGCCAGCAGGGAACAGGGTGGGGGGCGGTGGACTGAAGCTTTCTTT
.	TRBJ2-5	TRBD2	TRBV7-7	CASAGTILGTQYF	TGTGCTAGCGCCGGGACTATTCTAGGGACCCAGTACTTC
many	TRBJ1-1	.	TRBV4-1	CASSQDDREAFF	TGCGCCAGCAGCCAAGATGACAGGGAAGCTTTCTTT
.	TRBJ1-1	.	TRBV4-3	CASSQDEFTEAFF	TGCGCCAGCAGCCAAGACGAGTTCACTGAAGCTTTCTTT
many	TRBJ2-1	.	TRBV4-3	CASSHRPGELYNEQFF	TGCGCCAGCAGCCATCGACCAGGGGAATTATACAATGAGCAGTTCTTC
few	TRBJ1-1	TRBD1	TRBV5-4	CASSIGGQVNTEAFF	TGTGCCAGCAGCATAGGGGGACAGGTGAACACTGAAGCTTTCTTT
many	TRBJ2-3	TRBD2	TRBV20-1	CSASQSRGVTDTQYF	TGCAGTGCTAGTCAGTCGCGGGGGGTGACAGATACGCAGTATTTT
many	TRBJ2-5	TRBD2	TRBV29-1	CSVALTSGQETQYF	TGCAGCGTCGCCCTGACTAGCGGCCAAGAGACCCAGTACTTC
.	TRBJ2-3	TRBD2	TRBV7-8	CASSLGPRAGGPLDTQYF	TGTGCCAGCAGCTTAGGCCCTCGGGCGGGGGGGCCGTTAGATACGCAGTATTTT
few	TRBJ2-7	.	TRBV7-2	CASTQGGFSYEQYF	TGTGCCAGTACCCAGGGGGGCTTCTCCTACGAGCAGTACTTC
many	TRBJ1-6	.	TRBV10-2	CASQVSQGGNSPLHF	TGCGCCAGCCAAGTTTCACAGGGAGGAAATTCACCCCTCCACTTT
many	TRBJ1-2	.	TRBV29-1	CSVGLGLDPGGYTF	TGCAGCGTCGGGCTCGGTTTGGACCCAGGGGGCTACACCTTC
few	TRBJ2-1	.	TRBV20-1	CSARPQGGPYNEQFF	TGCAGTGCTAGACCCCAGGGGGGGCCCTACAATGAGCAGTTCTTC
many	TRBJ2-5	.	TRBV12-3/TRBV12-4	CASSLEVAPGYF	TGTGCCAGCAGTTTAGAAGTTGCACCAGGGTACTTC
many	TRBJ2-7	.	TRBV7-2	CASSAAYEQYF	TGTGCCAGCAGCGCCGCCTACGAGCAGTACTTC
few	TRBJ1-4	.	TRBV7-2	CASSLSPALSGLREEKLFF	TGTGCCAGCAGCTTATCCCCGGCCCTTTCTGGGTTGAGGGAAGAAAAACTGTTTTTT
many	TRBJ2-1	.	TRBV10-3	CAIGVSNEQFF	TGTGCCATCGGGGTAAGCAATGAGCAGTTCTTC